One sample yielded the 17 T cell receptor beta chains listed below, sequenced in a study of cytomegalovirus exposure and HLA in healthy donors. Primers included in the PCR were 60 Vbeta and 13 Jbeta primers. Generated by immunoSEQ multiplex PCR, the TCRdb table keeps only in-frame clones and is missing some. The sample holds just over 150,000 clones; 65% to 85% are singletons and the top ten take roughly 6.2%. Specimen: PBMCs. These receptor sequences come from a male donor in good health and CMV-seropositive.

The chain combines TRBV20-1 with TRBJ2-1, with D unresolved. The CDR3 is 11 amino acids. Germline CDR1 DFQATT, CDR2 SNEGSKA (reference sequence). Trimming stripped 3 bases from V and 12 bases from J, with 12 bases between. The CDR3 region is CSASPERGQFF. DNA of the CDR3: TGCAGTGCTAGCCCCGAGCGCGGGCAGTTCTTC.

V is TRBV30 and J is TRBJ2-5; D gene uncertain. The ends were cut back, 2 bases at V and 5 bases at J, with 12 bases in the middle. Germline V lookup: CDR1 GTSNPN, CDR2 SVGIG (reference sequence). The length of the CDR3 is 13 residues. CDR3 DNA: TGTGCCTGGAGTCCTAGGCTGCGGGAGACCCAGTACTTC. It specifies CAWSPRLRETQYF.

V and J are TRBV27 and TRBJ2-7, with a weak D call TRBD1 (6 bases). Between the trimmed V and J ends, which lost 6 bases and 3 bases, there was a span of 18 bases. Germline V CDR1 and CDR2: MNHEY, SMNVEV (reference sequence). This CDR3 spans 15 amino acids. The DNA of the CDR3 is TGTGCCAGCAGCCCCCTATGGGCAGGGGACTACGAGCAGTACTTC. Its protein is CASSPLWAGDYEQYF.

The J gene is TRBJ2-3, the V gene TRBV6-1; D might be TRBD2 (7 bases). V was shortened by 4 bases and J by 6 bases, with 17 bases between the two germline ends. The length of the CDR3 is 15 residues. From germline, CDR1 is MNHNS and CDR2 SASEGT. The CDR3 DNA reads as TGTGCCAGCAGTGGGGCGGGGGCGGGAGCTGATACGCAGTATTTT. Its protein is CASSGAGAGADTQYF.

This rearrangement joins TRBV4-2 to TRBJ1-2; 9 positions match TRBD1. This CDR3 is built from 15 residues. Trimming took 2 bases from V and 8 from J; bases not matched to a gene: 9. Germline CDR1 LGHNA, CDR2 YNFKEQ. The CDR3, as DNA: TGTGCCAGCAGCCAATTACAGGGGGCGCGTGAAGGCTACACCTTC. This encodes CASSQLQGAREGYTF.

This rearrangement joins TRBV27 to TRBJ1-5; D unclear. V was trimmed by 6 bases and J by 7 bases, leaving 16 bases between them. Germline CDR1 reads MNHEY; CDR2 reads SMNVEV (reference sequence). The CDR3 covers 14 residues. CDR3 sequence: CASSLRGGGQPQHF. The CDR3 DNA sequence: TGTGCCAGCAGCCTTAGAGGCGGCGGGCAGCCCCAGCATTTT.

As to this clone: An end of the junction differs from the germline gene, which may be a read error. The J gene is TRBJ2-1, the V gene TRBV7-9; 10 positions match TRBD1. The germline V gene encodes CDR1 SEHNR and CDR2 FQNEAQ (reference sequence). This CDR3 has 19 amino acids. The DNA for the CDR3 is TGTTCCAGCAGCCTTTATCTACGGACAGGGGGGTTCTCCTACAATGAGCAGTTCTTC. Protein sequence: CSSSLYLRTGGFSYNEQFF.

This clone was counted a few times. The genes are TRBV6-5 and TRBJ2-6; no clear D. Per the germline V gene, CDR1 is MNHEY and CDR2 is SVGAGI. The CDR3 spans 16 residues. Trimming removed 0 bases at V and 2 bases at J, with 8 bases between. As DNA, the CDR3 is TGTGCCAGCAGTTACTCAATGTTTACTGGGGCCAACGTCCTGACTTTC. This codes for CASSYSMFTGANVLTF.

CDR3 region: CASIQGAQETQYF. CDR3 bases: TGTGCCAGCATTCAGGGGGCACAAGAGACCCAGTACTTC. The rearrangement joins TRBV7-8 to TRBJ2-5; 8 bases agree with TRBD1. The CDR3 length is 13 residues. The trim removed 7 bases at V and 2 bases at J, leaving 3 bases unmatched. Germline CDR1 is SGHVS and CDR2 is FQNEAQ. The entire variable domain, with the rest obtained from reference TRBV7-8 and TRBJ2-5, is as follows: GAGVSQSPRYKVAKRGQDVALRCDPISGHVSLFWYQQALGQGPEFLTYFQNEAQLDKSGLPSDRFFAERPEGSVSTLKIQRTQQEDSAVYLCASIQGAQETQYFGPGTRLLVL.

The chain has TRBV10-3 and TRBJ2-1, with a possible D match to TRBD2 (11 bases). The CDR3 sequence is 22 residues long. V lost 8 bases, J lost 9 bases, and 44 bases lay in between. Germline CDR1 and CDR2: ENHRY and SYGVKD. The CDR3 nucleotides read TGTGCCATCGGGGGACAGGGGTGGGACCCGTCGATTAGTAGCGGGAGGGCCGGTGAGCAGTTCTTC. Translated, it gives CAIGGQGWDPSISSGRAGEQFF.

This rearrangement joins TRBV19 to TRBJ1-1, with 9 bases that match TRBD1. The germline V gene has CDR1 LNHDA and CDR2 SQIVND (reference sequence). The CDR3 spans 16 residues. V was pared by 7 bases and J by 3 bases, with 12 bases of the junction left unmatched. CDR3 in DNA: TGTGCCAGTACCCCGGGAACAGGGGGCCAGGACACTGAAGCTTTCTTT. It encodes CASTPGTGGQDTEAFF.

The V call is TRBV6-1, the J call TRBJ2-1; TRBD2 matches at 9 bases. The V segment lost 1 base and the J segment 14 bases; nucleotides outside the gene matches: 12. This CDR3 comprises 15 residues. Germline lookup yields CDR1 MNHNS and CDR2 SASEGT. DNA for the CDR3: TGTGCCAGCAGTGAAGGTAGCGGGAGCTCCAATTCCGAGTTCTTC. Translation: CASSEGSGSSNSEFF.

This chain links TRBV5-1 with TRBJ2-1; unclear D gene. V lost 2 bases and J lost 3, with 6 bases in between. The CDR3 is 13 residues long. Germline V lookup: CDR1 SGHRS, CDR2 YFSETQ. The CDR3 loop reads CASSFTSYNEQFF. The CDR3 nucleotides are TGCGCCAGCAGCTTTACCAGCTACAATGAGCAGTTCTTC. Full variable domain (rest looked up from reference TRBV5-1 and TRBJ2-1): KAGVTQTPRYLIKTRGQQVTLSCSPISGHRSVSWYQQTPGQGLQFLFEYFSETQRNKGNFPGRFSGRQFSNSRSEMNVSTLELGDSALYLCASSFTSYNEQFFGPGTRLTVL.

This rearrangement joins TRBV7-9 to TRBJ2-7, with 15 positions matching TRBD2. CDR1 and CDR2 from the germline V gene are SEHNR and FQNEAQ (reference sequence). The J segment lost 5 bases and the V segment lost 4 bases, leaving 6 bases of the junction unmatched. CDR3 length: 16 amino acids. CDR3 sequence (DNA): TGTGCCAGCAGCTCCCCGGGACTAGCGGGAGGCCACGAGCAGTACTTC. This translates into CASSSPGLAGGHEQYF.

V gene TRBV6-1 combines with J gene TRBJ1-3; D unresolved. The CDR3 spans 13 residues. Germline V gene sequence: CDR1 MNHNS, CDR2 SASEGT. V was cut by 6 bases and J by 4 bases, with 10 bases left in between. CDR3 protein: CASSERSGNTIYF. CDR3 sequence (DNA): TGTGCCAGCAGCGAGCGGTCCGGAAACACCATATATTTT.

The chain uses TRBV6-6 and TRBJ2-7; D perhaps matches TRBD1 (6 bases). Trimming pared 7 bases from V and 7 bases from J, leaving 14 bases between. In germline, CDR1 is MNHNY, CDR2 SVGAGI (reference sequence). The CDR3 length is 12 residues. CDR3 loop: CASNEGEREQYF. DNA for the CDR3: TGTGCCAGCAACGAGGGGGAGCGGGAGCAGTACTTC.

The V gene is TRBV6-5, the J gene TRBJ1-6; D is unclear. The germline V gene encodes CDR1 MNHEY and CDR2 SVGAGI. CDR3 size: 13 residues. V lost 6 bases, J lost 10 bases, and 13 bases lay in between. CDR3 in amino acids: CASRIQARSPLHF. In DNA form, the CDR3 reads TGTGCCAGCAGAATCCAGGCCCGGTCACCCCTCCACTTT.